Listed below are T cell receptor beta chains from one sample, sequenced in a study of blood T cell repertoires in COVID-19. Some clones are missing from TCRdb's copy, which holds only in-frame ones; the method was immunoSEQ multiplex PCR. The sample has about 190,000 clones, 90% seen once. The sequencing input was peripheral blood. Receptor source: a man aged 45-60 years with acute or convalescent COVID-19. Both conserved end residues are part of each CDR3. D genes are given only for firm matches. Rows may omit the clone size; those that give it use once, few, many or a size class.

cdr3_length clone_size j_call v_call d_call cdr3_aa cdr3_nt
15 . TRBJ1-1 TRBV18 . CASSPPDGTHTEAFF TGTGCCAGCTCACCACCGGATGGGACACACACTGAAGCTTTCTTT
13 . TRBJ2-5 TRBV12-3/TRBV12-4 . CASAERAPETQYF TGTGCCAGCGCTGAGCGGGCCCCTGAGACCCAGTACTTC
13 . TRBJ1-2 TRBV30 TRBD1 CAWSGQGAGGYTF TGTGCCTGGAGTGGACAGGGGGCTGGTGGCTACACCTTC
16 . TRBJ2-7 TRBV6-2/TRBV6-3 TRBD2 CASSYSKTGGPGEQYF TGTGCCAGCAGTTACTCGAAGACGGGAGGACCCGGCGAGCAGTACTTC
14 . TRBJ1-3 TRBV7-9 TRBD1 CASGGTVSGNTIYF TGTGCCAGCGGAGGGACAGTCTCTGGAAACACCATATATTTT
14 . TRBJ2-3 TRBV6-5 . CASRERPSTDTQYF TGTGCCAGCAGAGAGCGGCCTAGCACAGATACGCAGTATTTT
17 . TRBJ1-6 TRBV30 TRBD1 CAWDDRVGNSYNSPLHF TGTGCCTGGGATGACAGGGTGGGCAACTCCTATAATTCACCCCTCCACTTT
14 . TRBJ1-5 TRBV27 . CASSLFAGDQPQHF TGTGCCAGCAGTTTATTTGCAGGGGATCAGCCCCAGCATTTT
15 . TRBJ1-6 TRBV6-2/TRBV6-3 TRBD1 CASSPGQGGNSPLHF TGTGCCAGCAGTCCCGGACAGGGAGGAAATTCACCCCTCCACTTT
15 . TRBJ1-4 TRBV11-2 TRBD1 CASSFLGTVNEKLFF TGTGCCAGCAGCTTCTTGGGGACAGTAAATGAAAAACTGTTTTTT
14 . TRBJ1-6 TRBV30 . CATTQGVYGSPLHF TGTGCCACTACACAGGGTGTTTATGGTTCACCCCTCCACTTT
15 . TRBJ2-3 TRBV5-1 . CASSLQGEGADTQYF TGCGCCAGCAGCTTACAGGGAGAAGGGGCAGATACGCAGTATTTT
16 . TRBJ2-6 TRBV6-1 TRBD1 CASSGGTGVGANVLTF TGTGCCAGCAGTGGCGGGACAGGGGTCGGGGCCAACGTCCTGACTTTC
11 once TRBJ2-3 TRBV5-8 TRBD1 CAQGDPDTQYF TGTGCCCAGGGGGACCCAGATACGCAGTATTTT
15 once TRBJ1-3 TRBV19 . CASSMELLSGNTIYF TGTGCCAGTAGTATGGAGCTTCTCTCTGGAAACACCATATATTTT
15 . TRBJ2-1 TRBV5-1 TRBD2 CASSLVIAGSNEQFF TGCGCCAGCAGCTTGGTAATAGCGGGATCCAATGAGCAGTTCTTC
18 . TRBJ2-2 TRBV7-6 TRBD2 CASSPRTSGGPGTGELFF TGTGCCAGCAGCCCCCGAACTAGCGGGGGACCGGGGACCGGGGAGCTGTTTTTT
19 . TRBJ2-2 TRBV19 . CASSILPTGFGLYTGELFF TGTGCCAGTAGTATACTACCAACAGGGTTTGGATTATACACCGGGGAGCTGTTTTTT
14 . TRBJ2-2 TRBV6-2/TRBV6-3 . CASSLVLGTGELFF TGTGCCAGCAGTCTAGTTTTGGGCACCGGGGAGCTGTTTTTT
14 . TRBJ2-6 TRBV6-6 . CATQGLSGANVLTF TGTGCCACTCAGGGCCTCTCTGGGGCCAACGTCCTGACTTTC
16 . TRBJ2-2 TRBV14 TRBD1 CASSPETGWYTGELFF TGTGCCAGCAGCCCAGAGACAGGGTGGTACACCGGGGAGCTGTTTTTT
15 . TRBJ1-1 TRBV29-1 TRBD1 CSVGVGQGRGTEAFF TGCAGCGTCGGCGTGGGACAGGGGCGTGGCACTGAAGCTTTCTTT
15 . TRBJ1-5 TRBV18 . CASSLFESSNQPQHF TGTGCCAGCTCCCTCTTCGAGTCTAGCAATCAGCCCCAGCATTTT
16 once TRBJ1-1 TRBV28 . CASSLYFGSVNTEAFF TGTGCCAGCAGTTTATACTTCGGGAGTGTGAACACTGAAGCTTTCTTT
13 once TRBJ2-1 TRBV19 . CASSIGGRSEQFF TGTGCCAGTAGTATCGGAGGGAGGTCGGAGCAGTTCTTC
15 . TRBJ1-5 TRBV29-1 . CSVALDSSNNQPQHF TGCAGCGTTGCCCTGGACAGCAGTAACAATCAGCCCCAGCATTTT
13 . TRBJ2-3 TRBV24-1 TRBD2 CATSLAGTDTQYF TGTGCCACCAGCCTAGCGGGCACAGATACGCAGTATTTT
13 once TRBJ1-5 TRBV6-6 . CASSDFGDQPQHF TGTGCCAGCAGCGACTTCGGGGATCAGCCCCAGCATTTT
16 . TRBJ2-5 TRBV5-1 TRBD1 CASSLTPGQGRETQYF TGCGCCAGCAGCTTAACACCGGGACAGGGTCGGGAGACCCAGTACTTC
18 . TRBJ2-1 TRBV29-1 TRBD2 CSVVPGLAGGGAYNEQFF TGCAGCGTTGTCCCGGGACTAGCGGGAGGAGGGGCCTACAATGAGCAGTTCTTC
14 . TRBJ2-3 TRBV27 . CASSRPYSTDTQYF TGTGCCAGCAGTCGCCCCTATTCCACAGATACGCAGTATTTT
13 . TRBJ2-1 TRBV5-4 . CASSIQGYNEQFF TGTGCCAGCAGCATACAGGGCTACAATGAGCAGTTCTTC
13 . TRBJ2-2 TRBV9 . CASTSTLTGELFF TGTGCCAGCACCTCTACCCTCACCGGGGAGCTGTTTTTT
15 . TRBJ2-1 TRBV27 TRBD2 CASSLGLASYNEQFF TGTGCCAGCAGTCTGGGACTAGCCTCGTACAATGAGCAGTTCTTC
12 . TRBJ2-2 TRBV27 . CASRVFTGELFF TGTGCCAGCCGGGTTTTCACCGGGGAGCTGTTTTTT
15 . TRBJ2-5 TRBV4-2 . CASSQVGGTGETQYF TGTGCCAGCAGCCAAGTGGGGGGAACGGGGGAGACCCAGTACTTC
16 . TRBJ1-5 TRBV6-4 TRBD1 CASSRIHGQGPQPQHF TGTGCCAGCAGTAGAATCCATGGACAGGGCCCTCAGCCCCAGCATTTT
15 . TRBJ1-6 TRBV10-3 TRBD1 CAISESSRGNSPLHF TGTGCCATCAGTGAGTCGAGCAGGGGGAATTCACCCCTCCACTTT
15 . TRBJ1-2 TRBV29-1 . CSVEKRGISDNRYTF TGCAGCGTTGAAAAAAGGGGTATTTCCGATAATCGCTACACCTTC
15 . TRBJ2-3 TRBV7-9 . CASSSLSPNTDTQYF TGTGCCAGCAGCTCCCTTAGCCCGAACACAGATACGCAGTATTTT
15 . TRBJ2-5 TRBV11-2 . CASSDNPEVQETQYF TGTGCCAGCAGCGATAACCCGGAGGTTCAAGAGACCCAGTACTTC
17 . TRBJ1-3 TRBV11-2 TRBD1 CASSPRQGENSGNTIYF TGTGCCAGCAGCCCCCGACAGGGAGAAAACTCTGGAAACACCATATATTTT
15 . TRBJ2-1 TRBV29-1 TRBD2 CSVDWGTSGLHEQFF TGCAGCGTTGATTGGGGGACTAGCGGCCTCCATGAGCAGTTCTTC